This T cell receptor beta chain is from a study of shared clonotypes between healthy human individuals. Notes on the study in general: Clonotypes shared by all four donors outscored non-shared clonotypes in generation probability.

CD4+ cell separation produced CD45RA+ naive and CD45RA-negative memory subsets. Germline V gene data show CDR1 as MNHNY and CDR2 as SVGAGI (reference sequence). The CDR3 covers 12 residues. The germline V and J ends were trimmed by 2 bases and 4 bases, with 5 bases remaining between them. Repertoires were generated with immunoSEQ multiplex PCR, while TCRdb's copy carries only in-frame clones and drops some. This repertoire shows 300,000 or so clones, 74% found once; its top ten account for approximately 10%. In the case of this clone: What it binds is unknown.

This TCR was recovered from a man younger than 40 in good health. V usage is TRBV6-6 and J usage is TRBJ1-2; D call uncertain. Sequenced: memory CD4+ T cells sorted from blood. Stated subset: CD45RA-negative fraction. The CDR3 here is CASSYVPYGYTF. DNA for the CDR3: TGTGCCAGCAGTTACGTCCCCTATGGCTACACCTTC.